A selection of T cell receptor beta chains follows, all from one sample in a study of blood T cell repertoires in COVID-19. Assay: immunoSEQ multiplex PCR; the TCRdb copy retains only in-frame clones and omits some. The data hold about 290,000 clones, with around 86% observed a single time. Material for sequencing was PBMCs or T cells enriched from blood (not recorded which). All receptors derive from a woman aged 40-49 years who had recovered from COVID-19. Each CDR3 is given with its conserved first and last residue. D genes are given only for firm matches. A row's size may be missing; if present it is once, few, many or a size class.

v_call	d_call	cdr3_length	j_call	clone_size	cdr3_nt	cdr3_aa
TRBV5-1	NA	14	TRBJ2-1	NA	TGCGCCAGCAGCTTGGAACAGGGTAGAAATGAGCAGTTCTTC	CASSLEQGRNEQFF
TRBV9	TRBD2	14	TRBJ2-1	NA	TGTGCCAGCAGCGTGGGGGGGAACTACAATGAGCAGTTCTTC	CASSVGGNYNEQFF
TRBV15	NA	14	TRBJ2-7	NA	TGTGCCACCAGCGTGCCAGGGGTTATGTACGAGCAGTACTTC	CATSVPGVMYEQYF
TRBV7-6	NA	17	TRBJ1-6	NA	TGTGCCAGCAGCTTATTAGGGGGTAGGGCAGACAATTCACCCCTCCACTTT	CASSLLGGRADNSPLHF
TRBV5-8	TRBD1	11	TRBJ2-7	NA	TGTGCCAGCAGCTTTGGACAGGGGGATTTCTTC	CASSFGQGDFF
TRBV25-1	TRBD1	14	TRBJ1-1	NA	TGTGCCATCGAGGGGGACAGGCCTAACGCTGAAGCTTTCTTT	CAIEGDRPNAEAFF
TRBV5-1	NA	15	TRBJ1-5	NA	TGCGCCAGCAGTCCCGGGCCAGGGTCCAATCAGCCCCAGCATTTT	CASSPGPGSNQPQHF
TRBV13	TRBD2	14	TRBJ2-7	NA	TGTGCCAGCAGCTTGAAGCGGGAAAGGTACGAGCAGTACTTC	CASSLKRERYEQYF
TRBV18	NA	17	TRBJ2-1	NA	TGTGCCAGCTCACCCCTGGCGGGGTCGAGCGGCTACAATGAGCAGTTCTTC	CASSPLAGSSGYNEQFF
TRBV25-1	NA	15	TRBJ2-3	NA	TGTGCCAGCAGTCCCTCCCAGGGGAGCACAGATACGCAGTATTTT	CASSPSQGSTDTQYF
TRBV7-9	TRBD1	15	TRBJ2-3	NA	TGTGCCAGCAGCCCTGGACAGGGATTCGAAGATACGCAGTATTTT	CASSPGQGFEDTQYF
TRBV23-1	NA	14	TRBJ2-5	once	TGCGCCAGCCAACTCCGGGACAACCAAGAGACCCAGTACTTC	CASQLRDNQETQYF
TRBV3-1/TRBV3-2	TRBD2	15	TRBJ2-7	NA	TGTGCCAGCAGCGCTTCCGGGACTAGCGGAACCGAGCAGTACTTC	CASSASGTSGTEQYF
TRBV5-1	NA	16	TRBJ1-3	NA	TGCGCCAGCAGCTTGGGAACAGGGTCCTCTGGAAACACCATATATTTT	CASSLGTGSSGNTIYF
TRBV10-2	NA	13	TRBJ1-5	NA	TGCGCCAGCAGTGATACACAGGGTCAGCCCCAGCATTTT	CASSDTQGQPQHF
TRBV6-1	NA	12	TRBJ1-2	NA	TGTGCCAGCAGTGAAGGGACTGCCGGCTACACCTTC	CASSEGTAGYTF
TRBV19	NA	13	TRBJ1-1	once	TGTGCCAGTGATAGGGGGGGCGAGACTGAAGCTTTCTTT	CASDRGGETEAFF
TRBV4-1	NA	15	TRBJ2-3	NA	TGCGCCAGCAGGGCGGGGGCCCTCTTCTTAGATACGCAGTATTTT	CASRAGALFLDTQYF
TRBV19	TRBD1	15	TRBJ1-5	NA	TGTGCCAGTAGGGCCACAGGGGATGCGAATCAGCCCCAGCATTTT	CASRATGDANQPQHF
TRBV5-3	TRBD2	15	TRBJ2-1	NA	TGTGCCAGAAGCCGGTTGGGACTAGGGCGCATTGAGCAGTTCTTC	CARSRLGLGRIEQFF
TRBV5-1	TRBD1	15	TRBJ2-7	once	TGCGCCAGCAGCTTGGGAGGGACAGGGGTCTACGAGCAGTACTTC	CASSLGGTGVYEQYF
TRBV18	NA	14	TRBJ2-3	NA	TGTGCCAGCTCACTCCACCAGGGAACAGATACGCAGTATTTT	CASSLHQGTDTQYF
TRBV4-1	TRBD2	16	TRBJ2-1	NA	TGCGCCAGCAGCCAAGAGGGACTAGCGGGGTACAATGAGCAGTTCTTC	CASSQEGLAGYNEQFF
TRBV10-1	TRBD2	17	TRBJ2-1	NA	TGCGCCAGCAGTTCCCATAAGCGCGGGAGGACAAACAATGAGCAGTTCTTC	CASSSHKRGRTNNEQFF
TRBV4-2	NA	16	TRBJ2-3	NA	TGTGCCAGCAGCCAAGATCTTCAGGGCGCTCAAGATACGCAGTATTTT	CASSQDLQGAQDTQYF
TRBV3-1/TRBV3-2	NA	14	TRBJ1-2	NA	TGTGCCAGCAGCTCGCACGGGGGGCTAAATGGCTACACCTTC	CASSSHGGLNGYTF
TRBV7-2	TRBD1	16	TRBJ1-2	few	TGTGCCAGCAGCGCGCCGGGACAGGGGCTTGGGGGTGGCTACACCTTC	CASSAPGQGLGGGYTF
TRBV7-6	TRBD1	15	TRBJ2-3	NA	TGTGCCAGCAGCCGACAGGGGGCCCCAGCAGATACGCAGTATTTT	CASSRQGAPADTQYF
TRBV7-3	TRBD2	14	TRBJ2-5	NA	TGTGCCAGCAGCCCCACTAGCGGCCAAGAGACCCAGTACTTC	CASSPTSGQETQYF
TRBV24-1	TRBD2	17	TRBJ2-1	NA	TGTGCCACCACCTTAGCGGGGGGGCCTCGGATAAGAGATGAGCAGTTCTTC	CATTLAGGPRIRDEQFF
TRBV6-5	TRBD1	14	TRBJ1-1	NA	TGTGCCAGCAGTATGACAGGGATGAACACTGAAGCTTTCTTT	CASSMTGMNTEAFF
TRBV25-1	TRBD2	14	TRBJ2-3	NA	TGTGCCAGCAGTGAATCTAGCGGGGCAGATACGCAGTATTTT	CASSESSGADTQYF
TRBV29-1	TRBD2	16	TRBJ2-3	NA	TGCAGCGTTGAAGGGGGAGCGGGAGTACGGGCAGATACGCAGTATTTT	CSVEGGAGVRADTQYF
TRBV3-1/TRBV3-2	NA	13	TRBJ2-7	NA	TGTGCCAGCAGCCAAGGGGGAGGGGGAAGGCAGTACTTC	CASSQGGGGRQYF
TRBV5-1	NA	15	TRBJ2-5	NA	TGCGCCAGCAGCGCGACTGGGTCCTCCCGTGAGACCCAGTACTTC	CASSATGSSRETQYF
TRBV7-9	TRBD1	15	TRBJ1-5	NA	TGTGCCAGCAGCTTAAATACAGGGGGTGACTTGCCCCAGCATTTT	CASSLNTGGDLPQHF
TRBV7-9	TRBD2	14	TRBJ2-5	NA	TGTGCCAGCAGCCCTGCTCGGGAGGAAGAGACCCAGTACTTC	CASSPAREEETQYF
TRBV4-1	TRBD1	15	TRBJ2-7	NA	TGCGCCAGCAGCCTAGTCGGGACAGGGCCCAACGAGCAGTACTTC	CASSLVGTGPNEQYF
TRBV27	NA	14	TRBJ1-5	once	TGTGCCAGCAGTTTATTCCATAGCAATCAGCCCCAGCATTTT	CASSLFHSNQPQHF
TRBV27	NA	18	TRBJ1-5	NA	TGTGCCAGCACCTTGCGGACTCCGGGACATCAGGGCAATCAGCCCCAGCATTTT	CASTLRTPGHQGNQPQHF
TRBV5-1	NA	16	TRBJ1-1	NA	TGCGCCAGCAGCTTGGCCCCGGGGGGTCGGGGCACTGAAGCTTTCTTT	CASSLAPGGRGTEAFF
TRBV5-1	TRBD2	15	TRBJ2-5	NA	TGCGCCAGCAGCTTGGCCTTGGCGGGAGGAGAGACCCAGTACTTC	CASSLALAGGETQYF
TRBV5-4	NA	13	TRBJ2-7	NA	TGTGCCAGCAGCACGCAGGACAGCTACGAGCAGTACTTC	CASSTQDSYEQYF
TRBV6-2/TRBV6-3	NA	12	TRBJ1-1	NA	TGTGCCAGCAGTAGCAAGAACACTGAAGCTTTCTTT	CASSSKNTEAFF
TRBV7-9	NA	14	TRBJ2-1	NA	TGTGCCAGCAGCTTCCGGGCGACGGGGGATGAGCAGTTCTTC	CASSFRATGDEQFF